The 27 T cell receptor beta chains below all came from one sample that was sequenced in a study of glioma-infiltrating T cells (TCRdb year 2016). Sequenced using an Illumina MiSeq. TCR alpha and beta CDR3 regions were amplified with the iRepertoire nested amplicon-rescue multiplex PCR (arm-PCR) platform from RNA. TCRdb reworked the public reads: Q25 trimming with fastp, MiXCR clone assembly, productive beta chains retained. Entries that share a CDR3 protein sequence are merged under the most common genes and DNA. The sample table holds more than 350,000 distinct CDR3 sequences, of which 41% were seen once. The top ten hold about 12% of the sample. The sequenced sample was glioma tissue, nonneoplastic brain tissue, or PBMCs (not recorded which). These receptors were collected from a human donor with low-grade glioma or glioblastoma, undergoing nonglioma brain surgery, or in good health (not recorded which).

This clonotype was recorded many times. This CDR3 reads CSAYSGTSGTDTQYF. CDR3 DNA: TGCAGTGCTTACTCCGGGACTAGCGGCACAGATACGCAGTATTTT. The chain recombines TRBV20-1 with TRBJ2-3, with 10 bases matching TRBD2. CDR1 and CDR2 from the germline V gene are DFQATT and SNEGSKA (reference sequence). J was trimmed by 1 base and V by 5 bases; bases with no gene match: 6. The CDR3 runs to 15 residues.

This clonotype was detected a few times. The rearrangement links TRBV19 to TRBJ2-1; 7 nucleotides align to TRBD2. Looked up from germline, CDR1 is LNHDA and CDR2 is SQIVND (reference sequence). V lost 6 bases to trimming and J lost 6 bases; unmatched junction nucleotides: 11. The CDR3 covers 15 residues. This CDR3 is CASRKVAGVSNEQFF. DNA of the CDR3: TGTGCCAGTAGGAAGGTGGCGGGAGTTAGCAATGAGCAGTTCTTC.

This clonotype came up many times. This sequence joins TRBV28 and TRBJ2-7, with D maybe TRBD1 (5 bases). V was shortened by 6 bases and J by 5 bases, with 11 bases between the two germline ends. The length of the CDR3 is 12 residues. The germline V gene has CDR1 MDHEN and CDR2 SYDVKM. The CDR3 loop is CASSQQGDEQYF. The CDR3 DNA is TGTGCCAGCAGCCAGCAGGGTGACGAGCAGTACTTC. The whole variable domain, remainder taken from reference TRBV28 and TRBJ2-7, is DVKVTQSSRYLVKRTGEKVFLECVQDMDHENMFWYRQDPGLGLRLIYFSYDVKMKEKGDIPEGYSVSREKKERFSLILESASTNQTSMYLCASSQQGDEQYFGPGTRLTVT.

This clonotype was seen only a few times. V is TRBV15 and J is TRBJ2-2, with unresolved D. CDR3 size: 16 residues. Between the trimmed V and J ends, which lost 1 base and 0 bases, there was a span of 9 bases. From germline, CDR1 is LNHNV and CDR2 YYDKDF (reference sequence). This chain's CDR3 is CATSRVEPPNTGELFF. The CDR3 DNA reads TGTGCCACCAGCAGAGTGGAACCGCCGAACACCGGGGAGCTGTTTTTT.

In this sample, this clonotype turned up a few times. The V gene is TRBV27, the J gene TRBJ1-4; 9 bases match TRBD1. The V gene end was trimmed by 5 bases and the J gene end by 7 bases; junction bases not matched to a gene: 8. Germline CDR1 MNHEY, CDR2 SMNVEV (reference sequence). CDR3 length equals 15 residues. The CDR3, as DNA: TGTGCCAGCAGTGGAAACAGGGGGCTGGGTGAAAAACTGTTTTTT. Protein product: CASSGNRGLGEKLFF.

This clonotype was counted a single time. The genes are TRBV6-9 and TRBJ2-3; a possible D gene is TRBD1 (5 bases). Trimming took 3 bases from V and 4 from J, leaving 14 bases between them. There are 15 residues in the CDR3. Germline V CDR1 and CDR2: MNHGY, SVAAGI. This chain's CDR3 is CASSYGRAVSDTQYF. The CDR3 region has the DNA TGTGCCAGCAGTTACGGCAGGGCCGTCTCAGATACGCAGTATTTT.

As regards this clonotype: This could be a read error, since a much larger clone is one nucleotide away. J is TRBJ1-1 and V is TRBV2; D call uncertain. The germline gives CDR1 SNHLY, CDR2 FYNNEI. The CDR3 extends over 13 amino acids. Here the CDR3 reads CASSLTRNTETFF. The CDR3 DNA is TGTGCCAGCAGCCTGACAAGGAACACTGAAACTTTCTTT.

The chain uses TRBV20-1 and TRBJ2-2, with 9 bases aligning to TRBD2. Germline V gene data show CDR1 as DFQATT and CDR2 as SNEGSKA (reference sequence). Losses at the gene ends were 0 bases for V and 9 bases for J; bases not matched to a gene: 11. The CDR3 consists of 16 residues. This CDR3 is CSAREAGLAGHRELFF. Written as DNA, the CDR3 is TGCAGTGCTAGAGAGGCGGGACTAGCAGGCCACCGGGAGCTGTTTTTT.

The chain carries TRBV4-1 and TRBJ1-5; 8 bases are a match to TRBD1. The V gene's germline CDR1 is MGHRA and CDR2 YSYEKL. This CDR3 has 14 amino acids. With 5 bases clipped from V and 6 bases from J, the junction kept 6 bases outside the gene matches. The CDR3 spells CASSGQGASQPQHF. The CDR3 nucleotides read TGCGCCAGCAGCGGGCAGGGGGCGAGTCAGCCCCAGCATTTT.

This clonotype has ten or more counts. This chain connects TRBV6-1 to TRBJ2-1; possible D gene TRBD2, 7 bases. The CDR3 contains 13 residues. The germline V and J ends were trimmed by 4 bases and 7 bases, with 11 bases remaining between them. From germline, CDR1 is MNHNS and CDR2 SASEGT. The CDR3 DNA follows: TGTGCCAGCAGTGGGGAGGGGGGTAATGAGCAGTTCTTC. This codes for CASSGEGGNEQFF.

In this sample, this clonotype turned up a few times. The chain is built from TRBV20-1 and TRBJ2-3; 9 nucleotides align to TRBD1. Germline values: CDR1 DFQATT, CDR2 SNEGSKA (reference sequence). With V trimmed by 5 bases and J by 4 bases, 10 bases remained unmatched. The CDR3 contains 15 residues. The DNA of the CDR3 is TGCAGTGCTCTGAGCCCTGACAGGGGGTCAGATACGCAGTATTTT. Translation: CSALSPDRGSDTQYF.

CDR3 protein: CASTRKGATEAFF. The CDR3 nucleotides read TGTGCCAGCACCCGGAAAGGGGCCACTGAAGCTTTCTTT. The V call is TRBV28, the J call TRBJ1-1; D perhaps matches TRBD1 (5 bases). In germline, CDR1 is MDHEN, CDR2 SYDVKM. This CDR3 is built from 13 residues. Between the trimmed V and J ends, which lost 7 bases and 4 bases, there was a span of 13 bases.

This clonotype showed up just a few times. The chain is built from TRBV18 and TRBJ1-5; 8 bases align to TRBD1. The germline gives CDR1 KGHSH, CDR2 LQKENI. This CDR3 has 16 amino acids. The junction had 6 bases not matched to a gene; V was cut back by 2 bases and J by 3 bases. The CDR3, as DNA: TGTGCCAGCTCACCAGGGGCAGGGGGCTTCAATCAGCCCCAGCATTTT. Its protein is CASSPGAGGFNQPQHF.

Concerning this clonotype itself: A read error is possible here, since a much larger clone lies one base away. The V gene is TRBV20-1, the J gene TRBJ2-7; 12 nucleotides match TRBD2. CDR3 length equals 14 residues. Per the germline V gene, CDR1 is DFQATT and CDR2 is SNEGSKA (reference sequence). The junction had 8 bases not matched to a gene; V was cut back by 1 base and J by 10 bases. CDR3 DNA: TGCAGTGCTAGAGGACTAGCGGGAGTGGCCGACCAGTACTTC. Translation: CSARGLAGVADQYF.

This clonotype was observed many times. The chain recombines TRBV3-1 with TRBJ2-7; the match to TRBD1 covers 11 bases. The germline CDR1 and CDR2 sequences are LGHDT and YNNKEL (reference sequence). Trimming cost V 6 bases and J 5 bases; bases outside gene matches: 6. The CDR3 runs 14 residues. CDR3 sequence: CASRFRDRGNEQYF. The CDR3 coding sequence is TGTGCCAGCAGGTTCCGGGACAGGGGGAACGAGCAGTACTTC.

Note on this clonotype: Given a much more abundant clone one base away, this may be a read error. The genes are TRBV25-1 and TRBJ1-2; TRBD1 matches 7 bases. After removal of 6 bases from V and 4 bases from J, the junction contained 8 bases not matched to a gene. Per the germline V gene, CDR1 is MGHDK and CDR2 is SYGVNS. CDR3 length: 14 residues. The CDR3 nucleotides read TGTGCCAGCAGCCGGGACAGCTCTAGCTATGGCTACACCTTC. This codes for CASSRDSSSYGYTF.

This clonotype was seen a single time. This may be a read error: a much more frequent sequence differs by one nucleotide. The chain has TRBV20-1 and TRBJ1-1; no definite D call. CDR3 length: 11 residues. Germline lookup yields CDR1 DFQATT and CDR2 SNEGSKA (reference sequence). In DNA, the CDR3 is TGCAGAACTAAGGTGAACACTGAAGCTTTCTTT. Its translation: CRTKVNTEAFF.

V gene TRBV10-3 combines with J gene TRBJ2-7; TRBD2 matches 12 bases. Trimming removed 1 base from V and 7 bases from J; junction bases left unmatched: 5. CDR3 size: 15 residues. CDR1 and CDR2 (germline): ENHRY, SYGVKD. As DNA, the CDR3 is TGTGCCATCAGTGAGTTGACTAGCGGGAGTGATGAGCAGTACTTC. Its protein product is CAISELTSGSDEQYF.

This clonotype was seen a few times. V is TRBV5-4 and J is TRBJ2-7, with TRBD2 matching 8 bases. V lost 3 bases and J lost 3; bases outside the gene matches: 5. Germline V CDR1 and CDR2: SGHNT, YYREEE (reference sequence). There are 14 residues in the CDR3. CDR3 in amino acids: CASSSGRGSYEQYF. CDR3 DNA: TGTGCCAGCAGCTCCGGGAGGGGAAGCTACGAGCAGTACTTC. The whole variable domain, filled in from reference TRBV5-4 and TRBJ2-7, reads ETGVTQSPTHLIKTRGQQVTLRCSSQSGHNTVSWYQQALGQGPQFIFQYYREEENGRGNFPPRFSGLQFPNYSSELNVNALELDDSALYLCASSSGRGSYEQYFGPGTRLTVT.

DNA of the CDR3: TGTGCCAGCAGCGCTGGGTGGAATGAGCAGTTCTTC. This encodes CASSAGWNEQFF. The V call is TRBV5-6, the J call TRBJ2-1; D is ambiguous. This CDR3 spans 12 amino acids. The germline CDR1 and CDR2 sequences are SGHDT and YYEEEE. Trimming stripped 4 bases from V and 7 bases from J, with 9 bases between.

This clonotype was picked up a small number of times. This chain joins TRBV7-2 and TRBJ2-4; D perhaps matches TRBD2 (6 bases). This CDR3 comprises 16 residues. V was pared by 4 bases and J by 0 bases, with 13 bases between. Germline V CDR1 and CDR2: SGHTA, FQGNSA. CDR3 loop: CASSSVGGRAKNIQYF. CDR3 in DNA: TGTGCCAGCAGCTCCGTGGGAGGACGAGCCAAAAACATTCAGTACTTC.

For this clonotype: With a much larger clone just one base away, this may be a read error. The chain recombines TRBV28 with TRBJ2-5; perhaps TRBD2 as D (6 bases). Germline V gene sequence: CDR1 MDHEN, CDR2 SYDVKM. The CDR3 consists of 13 residues. The chain's CDR3 is CASSLGTLETKYF. The CDR3 region has the DNA TGTGCCAGCAGTTTGGGGACTTTGGAGACCAAGTACTTC.

This clonotype was recorded many times. V is TRBV27 and J is TRBJ1-1; possible D gene TRBD1, 5 bases. This CDR3 region has 16 residues. Germline V gives CDR1 MNHEY, CDR2 SMNVEV (reference sequence). V lost 6 bases and J lost 6, with 23 bases in between. CDR3 nucleotide sequence: TGTGCCAGCAGCCCTGATAATTGGGGGGGGGTCTCTGAAGCTTTCTTT. Translated: CASSPDNWGGVSEAFF.

The rearrangement joins TRBV29-1 to TRBJ2-5; 11 bases are shared with TRBD1. CDR3 length equals 12 residues. Germline trimming cut 6 bases from V and 5 bases from J; bases unmatched to any gene: 2. Germline CDR1 reads SQVTM; CDR2 reads ANQGSEA. CDR3 amino acids: CSVDRGPETQYF. DNA for the CDR3: TGCAGCGTGGACAGGGGGCCGGAGACCCAGTACTTC.

The chain employs TRBV6-5 and TRBJ2-7; the D call may be TRBD1 or TRBD2 (5 bases each). This CDR3 comprises 14 residues. CDR1 and CDR2 (germline): MNHEY, SVGAGI. Trimming took 2 bases from V and 5 from J, leaving 13 bases between them. CDR3 residues: CASSYIGAGDEQYF. The CDR3 coding sequence is TGTGCCAGCAGTTACATTGGGGCGGGCGACGAGCAGTACTTC.

This clonotype was seen once. The genes are TRBV20-1 and TRBJ1-1; the D gene is possibly TRBD1 (5 bases). The CDR3 is 16 amino acids. Germline CDR1 DFQATT, CDR2 SNEGSKA (reference sequence). Between the trimmed V and J ends, which lost 8 bases and 0 bases, there was a span of 22 bases. In DNA form, the CDR3 reads TGCAGTCCTTACGGCAGGGCCGCGAGGATGAACACTGAAGCTTTCTTT. Translated: CSPYGRAARMNTEAFF.

This clonotype was detected only a few times. The chain combines TRBV12-3 or TRBV12-4 with TRBJ2-7, with 9 positions matching TRBD1. The CDR3 totals 15 residues. J was trimmed by 0 bases and V by 3 bases; bases with no gene match: 3. CDR3 loop: CASSLGTGSSYEQYF. The DNA for the CDR3 is TGTGCCAGCAGTTTGGGGACAGGGAGCTCCTACGAGCAGTACTTC.